Detailed here is one T cell receptor (beta chain). Using immunoSEQ multiplex PCR, the repertoire was profiled, and TCRdb retains in-frame clones only, with some absent. Among 88,000 or so clones listed, around 75% were seen once. The CDR3 is made up of 14 amino acids. V lost 6 bases, J lost 2 bases, and 7 bases stayed unmatched. The germline CDR1 and CDR2 sequences are MDHEN and SYDVKM. These data come from a study of blood T cell repertoires in COVID-19. Study overall: Samples of COVID-19 (acute and convalescent) were obtained from the United States, Italy and Spain. In each case, the material was cDNA or gDNA derived from T cells, B-cell-depleted T cells, or PBMCs.

Sequencing was performed on peripheral blood. The TCR was taken from a human donor in a cohort sampled during active COVID-19. The rearrangement links TRBV28 to TRBJ2-7, with 7 bases fitting TRBD1. The CDR3 nucleotides read TGTGCCAGCAGGCGGACAGGACCGACCTACGAGCAGTACTTC. Amino acids: CASRRTGPTYEQYF.